This T cell receptor (beta chain) was retrieved from a study of T cell clonality in common variable immunodeficiency. Study observations and caveats: Reportedly, TCR beta sequences from common variable immunodeficiency showed fewer deletions and N-nucleotide insertions. CVID subjects showed higher TCRbeta clonality than healthy controls.

The protocol was immunoSEQ multiplex PCR, while the TCRdb copy is restricted to in-frame clones and leaves out a portion. The sample presents just over 20,000 clones, none singletons. Many counts were recorded for this clone. Antigen specificity is unknown. The CDR3 extends 3 residues past the end of the read, so its final part is completed from the germline J gene. The CDR3 runs 15 residues. V shed 5 bases and J 2 bases; nucleotides not matched to a gene: 7. Germline CDR1 is SGHTA and CDR2 is FQGNSA. Aged about 9 to 70 years, CVID subjects averaged roughly 43 years old. The sequencing input was peripheral blood mononuclear cells. The source is a human donor with common variable immunodeficiency. The V and J genes are TRBV7-2 and TRBJ2-3; 7 nucleotides align to TRBD1. The covered CDR3 bases are TGTGCCAGCAGCCCGCAGACAGGGATCACAGATACG. As protein: CASSPQTGITDT. The whole CDR3 region reads CASSPQTGITDTQYF.